The 9 T cell receptor beta chains reported below all come from one sample, sequenced in a study of CD8 T cells in Susac syndrome (dated by TCRdb to about 2019). The receptor library was made with the immunoSEQ multiplex PCR assay. RNA was extracted using the RNeasy kit, and roughly 0.5 to 1 microgram was reverse transcribed with random hexamers. TCRdb passed the public sequencing reads through fastp at Q25 and MiXCR, retaining productive beta sequences. Entries that share a CDR3 protein sequence are merged under the most common genes and DNA. The sample has 150,000 to 200,000 distinct CDR3 sequences on record, roughly 93% of them singletons. Together, the top ten hold more than 0.11% of the sample. The specimen sequenced was CD4+ T cells from PBMCs. These receptors all stem from a human donor in good health.

The chain uses TRBV7-2 and TRBJ2-5, with 9 bases matching TRBD2. With V trimmed by 4 bases and J by 5 bases, 5 bases remained unmatched. The length of the CDR3 is 14 residues. Germline loops: CDR1 SGHTA, CDR2 FQGNSA. The CDR3: CASSSGLAMETQYF. The CDR3 nucleotides read TGTGCCAGCAGCTCGGGACTAGCAATGGAGACCCAGTACTTC.

V is TRBV18 and J is TRBJ2-1; a weak D match, TRBD1 (6 bases). Germline V lookup: CDR1 KGHSH, CDR2 LQKENI. Trimming took 0 bases from V and 6 from J, leaving 15 bases between them. This CDR3 is built from 16 residues. The CDR3 loop reads CASSPPGARGANEQFF. The CDR3, as DNA: TGTGCCAGCTCACCACCGGGGGCTAGAGGGGCCAATGAGCAGTTCTTC.

To note about this clonotype: At one of its ends the junction is not consistent with the germline gene, which may arise from a read error. V gene TRBV6-6 combines with J gene TRBJ1-1; D perhaps matches TRBD1 (5 bases). The CDR3 covers 14 residues. CDR1 and CDR2 from the germline V gene are MNHNY and SVGAGI (reference sequence). DNA for the CDR3: TGTGCCAGCAGACAAATGCCCGGGGGAGCTGAAGTTTTCTTT. Translation gives CASRQMPGGAEVFF.

The genes are TRBV11-2 and TRBJ2-1; 10 bases fit TRBD2. CDR3 size: 16 residues. The germline gives CDR1 SGHAT, CDR2 FQNNGV. Trimming removed 4 bases from V and 8 bases from J; junction bases left unmatched: 11. CDR3 sequence reads: CASSSRVSGGIDEQFF. The CDR3 DNA sequence: TGTGCCAGCAGCTCTCGGGTTAGCGGGGGGATTGATGAGCAGTTCTTC.

Worth noting for this clonotype: One end of the junction is discordant with germline, which a read error may explain. The CDR3 DNA is TGTGCCAGCAGCTACACTAGCGGGGAGTACGGGCAGTACTTC. Translating gives CASSYTSGEYGQYF. The chain is built from TRBV7-2 and TRBJ2-7; 10 positions agree with TRBD2. Germline V gene sequence: CDR1 SGHTA, CDR2 FQGNSA. This CDR3 has 14 amino acids.

This clonotype has only a few counts. The gene calls are TRBV15 and TRBJ1-2; 9 positions agree with TRBD1. Germline V gene data show CDR1 as LNHNV and CDR2 as YYDKDF (reference sequence). This CDR3 region has 13 residues. J gave up 5 bases and V 6 bases, and 4 bases lay outside the gene matches. The CDR3 DNA is TGTGCCACCAGTCCCGGACAGGGGTATGGCTACACCTTC. It translates to CATSPGQGYGYTF. Based on the CDR3 plus reference TRBV15 and TRBJ1-2, the full variable domain is DAMVIQNPRYQVTQFGKPVTLSCSQTLNHNVMYWYQQKSSQAPKLLFHYYDKDFNNEADTPDNFQSRRPNTSFCFLDIRSPGLGDTAMYLCATSPGQGYGYTFGSGTRLTVV.

In DNA, the CDR3 is TGTGCCAGCAGCTACTACGGGACAGGGGGGAGGGACATTCAGTACTTC. This gives the protein CASSYYGTGGRDIQYF. This chain connects TRBV7-9 to TRBJ2-4, with 11 bases identical to TRBD1. Germline V CDR1 and CDR2: SEHNR, FQNEAQ (reference sequence). Losses at the gene ends were 4 bases for V and 8 bases for J; bases not matched to a gene: 10. The CDR3 contains 16 residues.

The rearrangement joins TRBV10-3 to TRBJ1-6; D is undetermined. Germline CDR1 reads ENHRY; CDR2 reads SYGVKD. The CDR3 covers 17 residues. The V end was cut by 0 bases, the J end by 0 bases, with 9 bases between. CDR3 protein: CAISESVWVSYNSPLHF. CDR3 DNA sequence: TGTGCCATCAGTGAGTCGGTCTGGGTCTCCTATAATTCACCCCTCCACTTT.

The V call is TRBV9, the J call TRBJ2-1; maybe TRBD2 (6 bases). Trimming removed 3 bases from V and 3 bases from J, with 19 bases in between. Germline assignment: CDR1 SGDLS and CDR2 YYNGEE. This CDR3 is 17 amino acids long. As DNA, the CDR3 is TGTGCCAGCAGCGCGGGTGGGACTGGCGGGTTCTACAATGAGCAGTTCTTC. The encoded protein is CASSAGGTGGFYNEQFF.